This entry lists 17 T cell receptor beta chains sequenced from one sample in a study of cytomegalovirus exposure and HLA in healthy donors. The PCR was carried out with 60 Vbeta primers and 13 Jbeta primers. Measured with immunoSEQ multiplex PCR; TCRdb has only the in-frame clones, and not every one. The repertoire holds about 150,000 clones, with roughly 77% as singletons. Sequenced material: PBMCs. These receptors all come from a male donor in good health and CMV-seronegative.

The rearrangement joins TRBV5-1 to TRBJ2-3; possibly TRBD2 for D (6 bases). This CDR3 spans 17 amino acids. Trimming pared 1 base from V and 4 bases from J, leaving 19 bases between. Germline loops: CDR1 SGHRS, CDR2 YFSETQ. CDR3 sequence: CASSLKRMGGVPDTQYF. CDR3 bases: TGCGCCAGCAGCTTGAAAAGGATGGGGGGAGTGCCAGATACGCAGTATTTT.

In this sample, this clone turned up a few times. This chain's CDR3 is CASSSMGQPFSYNEQFF. The CDR3 nucleotides read TGTGCCAGCAGCTCGATGGGACAGCCATTCTCCTACAATGAGCAGTTCTTC. This chain connects TRBV7-2 to TRBJ2-1, with 7 bases aligning to TRBD1. Germline V gene lookup returns CDR1 SGHTA and CDR2 FQGNSA. This CDR3 region has 17 residues. After removal of 4 bases from V and 0 bases from J, the junction contained 9 bases not matched to a gene. Combining the CDR3 with reference TRBV7-2 and TRBJ2-1 gives the whole variable domain GAGVSQSPSNKVTEKGKDVELRCDPISGHTALYWYRQSLGQGLEFLIYFQGNSAPDKSGLPSDRFSAERTGGSVSTLTIQRTQQEDSAVYLCASSSMGQPFSYNEQFFGPGTRLTVL.

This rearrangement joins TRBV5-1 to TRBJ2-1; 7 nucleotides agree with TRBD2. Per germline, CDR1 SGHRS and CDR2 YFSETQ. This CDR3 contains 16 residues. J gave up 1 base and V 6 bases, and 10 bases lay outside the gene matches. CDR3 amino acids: CASKIMGGGSYNEQFF. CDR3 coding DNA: TGCGCCAGCAAGATTATGGGCGGGGGATCCTACAATGAGCAGTTCTTC. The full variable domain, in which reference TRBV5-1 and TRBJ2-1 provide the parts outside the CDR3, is KAGVTQTPRYLIKTRGQQVTLSCSPISGHRSVSWYQQTPGQGLQFLFEYFSETQRNKGNFPGRFSGRQFSNSRSEMNVSTLELGDSALYLCASKIMGGGSYNEQFFGPGTRLTVL.

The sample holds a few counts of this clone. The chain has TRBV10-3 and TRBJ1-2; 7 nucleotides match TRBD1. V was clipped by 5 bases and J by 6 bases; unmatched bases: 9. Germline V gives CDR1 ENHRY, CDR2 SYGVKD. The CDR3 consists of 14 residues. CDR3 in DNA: TGTGCCATCAGTAGAAGACAGGGTATTGATGGCTACACCTTC. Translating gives CAISRRQGIDGYTF.

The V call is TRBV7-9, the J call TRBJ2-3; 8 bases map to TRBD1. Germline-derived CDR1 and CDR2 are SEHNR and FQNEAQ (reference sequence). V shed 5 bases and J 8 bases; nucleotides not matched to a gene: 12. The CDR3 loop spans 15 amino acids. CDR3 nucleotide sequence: TGTGCCAGCAGCATGGACAGGGCCCTTTCCGGTACGCAGTATTTT. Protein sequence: CASSMDRALSGTQYF.

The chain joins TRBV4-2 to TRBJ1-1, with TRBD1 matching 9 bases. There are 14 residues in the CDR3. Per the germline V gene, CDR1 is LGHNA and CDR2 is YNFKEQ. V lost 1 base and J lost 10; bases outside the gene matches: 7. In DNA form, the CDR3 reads TGTGCCAGCAGCCAAGGGGACAGGGAGTGGGGAGCTTTCTTT. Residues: CASSQGDREWGAFF.

CDR3 loop: CASSAGTGTYNEQFF. The CDR3 DNA reads TGTGCCAGCAGCGCAGGGACAGGGACCTACAATGAGCAGTTCTTC. This sequence joins TRBV9 and TRBJ2-1, with 9 bases identical to TRBD1. The V and J ends lost 3 bases and 2 bases, in that order; junction bases with no gene match: 3. The CDR3 is 15 residues long. CDR1 is SGDLS and CDR2 is YYNGEE in the germline V gene. The full variable domain, rest sourced from reference TRBV9 and TRBJ2-1, is DSGVTQTPKHLITATGQRVTLRCSPRSGDLSVYWYQQSLDQGLQFLIQYYNGEERAKGNILERFSAQQFPDLHSELNLSSLELGDSALYFCASSAGTGTYNEQFFGPGTRLTVL.

This CDR3 is CASITRGSYNEQFF. The CDR3 nucleotides read TGCGCCAGCATAACCAGGGGGTCCTACAATGAGCAGTTCTTC. The chain recombines TRBV23-1 with TRBJ2-1, with 7 bases that match TRBD1. TRBV23-1 is an open reading frame whose function is uncertain. Trimming at V came to 7 bases and at J to 1 base, leaving 4 bases not matched to a gene. This CDR3 comprises 14 residues.

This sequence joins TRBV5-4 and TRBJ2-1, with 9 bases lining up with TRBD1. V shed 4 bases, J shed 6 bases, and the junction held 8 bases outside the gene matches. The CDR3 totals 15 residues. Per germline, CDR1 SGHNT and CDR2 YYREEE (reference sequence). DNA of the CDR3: TGTGCCAGCAGCAACACAGGGGGCGGGTCCAATGAGCAGTTCTTC. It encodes CASSNTGGGSNEQFF.

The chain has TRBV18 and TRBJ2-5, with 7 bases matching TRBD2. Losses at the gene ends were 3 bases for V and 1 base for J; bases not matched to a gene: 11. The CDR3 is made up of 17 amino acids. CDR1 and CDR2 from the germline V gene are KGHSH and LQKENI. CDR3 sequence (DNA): TGTGCCAGCTCACCTAGCGAGCCGGGGAGGGCCCAAGAGACCCAGTACTTC. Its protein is CASSPSEPGRAQETQYF.

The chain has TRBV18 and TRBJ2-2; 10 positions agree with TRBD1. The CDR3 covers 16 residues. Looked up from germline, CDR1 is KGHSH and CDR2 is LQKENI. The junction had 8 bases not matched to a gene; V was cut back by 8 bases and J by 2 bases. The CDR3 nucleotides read TGTGCCAGCCGCCGGCCGACAGGGGGCAACACCGGGGAGCTGTTTTTT. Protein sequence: CASRRPTGGNTGELFF.

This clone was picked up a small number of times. CDR3: CASSFGQAPGNTIYF. The CDR3 DNA reads as TGTGCCAGTAGTTTTGGACAGGCCCCTGGAAACACCATATATTTT. This chain connects TRBV19 to TRBJ1-3, with 7 bases fitting TRBD1. The CDR3 is 15 amino acids. V trimming: 5 bases; J trimming: 2 bases; junction bases outside the gene matches: 6. Germline assignment: CDR1 LNHDA and CDR2 SQIVND (reference sequence). Based on the CDR3 plus reference TRBV19 and TRBJ1-3, the full variable domain is DGGITQSPKYLFRKEGQNVTLSCEQNLNHDAMYWYRQDPGQGLRLIYYSQIVNDFQKGDIAEGYSVSREKKESFPLTVTSAQKNPTAFYLCASSFGQAPGNTIYFGEGSWLTVV.

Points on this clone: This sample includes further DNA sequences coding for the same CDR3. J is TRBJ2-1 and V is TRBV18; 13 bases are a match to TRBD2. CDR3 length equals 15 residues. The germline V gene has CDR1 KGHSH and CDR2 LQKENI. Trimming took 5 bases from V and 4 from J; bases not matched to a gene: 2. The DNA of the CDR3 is TGTGCCAGCTCATTACTAGCGGGAGGGTACAATGAGCAGTTCTTC. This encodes CASSLLAGGYNEQFF. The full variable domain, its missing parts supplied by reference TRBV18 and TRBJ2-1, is NAGVMQNPRHLVRRRGQEARLRCSPMKGHSHVYWYRQLPEEGLKFMVYLQKENIIDESGMPKERFSAEFPKEGPSILRIQQVVRGDSAAYFCASSLLAGGYNEQFFGPGTRLTVL.

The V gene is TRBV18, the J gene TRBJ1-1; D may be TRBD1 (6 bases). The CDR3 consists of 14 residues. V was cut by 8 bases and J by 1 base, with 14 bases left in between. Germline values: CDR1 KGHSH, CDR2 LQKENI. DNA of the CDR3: TGTGCCAGCACCGCAGGACAGCAGAACACTGAAGCTTTCTTT. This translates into CASTAGQQNTEAFF.

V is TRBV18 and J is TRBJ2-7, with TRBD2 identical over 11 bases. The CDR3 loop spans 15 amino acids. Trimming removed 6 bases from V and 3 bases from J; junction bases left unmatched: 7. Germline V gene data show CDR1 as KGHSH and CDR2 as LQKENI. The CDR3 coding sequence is TGTGCCAGCTCCCTCACTAGCGGGGGACTCTACGAGCAGTACTTC. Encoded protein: CASSLTSGGLYEQYF.

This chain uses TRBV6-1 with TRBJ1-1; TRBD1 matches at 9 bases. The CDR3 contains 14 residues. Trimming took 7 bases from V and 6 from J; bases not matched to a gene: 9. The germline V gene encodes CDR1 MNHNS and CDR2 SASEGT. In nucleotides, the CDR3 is TGTGCCAGCACCCCAACAGGGGGCAGATCTGAAGCTTTCTTT. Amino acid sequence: CASTPTGGRSEAFF.

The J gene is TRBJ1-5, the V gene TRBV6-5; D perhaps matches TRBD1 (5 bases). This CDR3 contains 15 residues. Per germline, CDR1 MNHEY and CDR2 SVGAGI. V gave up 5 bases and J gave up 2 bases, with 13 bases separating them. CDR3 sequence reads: CASSMDWGGNQPQHF. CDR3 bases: TGTGCCAGCAGTATGGACTGGGGGGGCAATCAGCCCCAGCATTTT.